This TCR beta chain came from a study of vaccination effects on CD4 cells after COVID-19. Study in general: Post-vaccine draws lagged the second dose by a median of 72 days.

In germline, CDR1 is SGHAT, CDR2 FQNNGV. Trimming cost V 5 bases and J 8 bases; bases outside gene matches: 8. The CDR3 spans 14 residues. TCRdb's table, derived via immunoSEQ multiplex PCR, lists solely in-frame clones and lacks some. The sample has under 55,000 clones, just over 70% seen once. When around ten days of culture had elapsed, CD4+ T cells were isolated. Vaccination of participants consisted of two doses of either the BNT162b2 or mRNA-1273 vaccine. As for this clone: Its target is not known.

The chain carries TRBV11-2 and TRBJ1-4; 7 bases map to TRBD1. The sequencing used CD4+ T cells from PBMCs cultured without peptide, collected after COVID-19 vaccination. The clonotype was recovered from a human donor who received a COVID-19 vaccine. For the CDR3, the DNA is TGTGCCAGCAGCCGCGACAGGGTTGGCGAAAAACTGTTTTTT. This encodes CASSRDRVGEKLFF.